Given below is one T cell receptor beta chain in context. These data are taken from a study of OX40 agonist ivuxolimab in advanced cancers. Libraries were prepared by immunoSEQ multiplex PCR; TCRdb keeps only in-frame clonotypes and omits some of them. In the table there are over 15,000 clones, 87% of which are singletons. Germline V gene sequence: CDR1 SQVTM, CDR2 ANQGSEA. Trimming stripped 6 bases from V and 7 bases from J, with 16 bases between. CDR3 length: 12 amino acids. The J gene is TRBJ2-7, the V gene TRBV29-1; perhaps TRBD1 as D (6 bases). Sequenced here: CD4+ or CD8+ T cells sorted from blood, sampled in a trial of the OX40 agonist ivuxolimab. This clonotype was sampled from an adult with an advanced solid tumor such as melanoma, head and neck, liver or kidney cancer. This CDR3 reads CSVLRDTGEQYF. The CDR3, as DNA: TGCAGCGTCCTCCGGGACACCGGAGAGCAGTACTTC.